The 7 T cell receptor beta chains presented below share a single source sample, sequenced in a study of sequential checkpoint blockade in melanoma. Sequencing used immunoSEQ multiplex PCR; TCRdb keeps in-frame clones, though not all of them. Seen here are some 40,000 clones, around nine tenths observed once, and the top ten hold approximately 13%. Treatment meaning: randomized to nivolumab then ipilimumab (arm A) or the reverse (arm B). This material consisted of CD8+ T cells sorted from blood (inferred from file names), taken from a patient given nivolumab and ipilimumab in sequence. These receptors were obtained from a human donor with melanoma.

In this sample, this clone turned up once. V and J are TRBV28 and TRBJ2-7; D call uncertain. The CDR3 has 14 residues. CDR1 is MDHEN and CDR2 is SYDVKM in the germline V gene. V was shortened by 6 bases and J by 2 bases, with 14 bases between the two germline ends. The chain's CDR3 is CASSPRVAAYEQYF. The CDR3 DNA is TGTGCCAGCAGCCCACGAGTCGCCGCCTACGAGCAGTACTTC.

The CDR3 sequence: CASSRNSLYEQYF. CDR3 DNA sequence: TGCGCCAGCAGCCGGAACAGTCTCTACGAGCAGTACTTC. This chain joins TRBV4-1 and TRBJ2-7; no definite D call. V lost 4 bases and J lost 3, with 10 bases in between. The CDR3 length is 13 residues. Germline-derived CDR1 and CDR2 are MGHRA and YSYEKL.

This clone was seen a handful of times. The V and J genes are TRBV28 and TRBJ1-1, with D maybe TRBD1 (6 bases). CDR1 is MDHEN and CDR2 is SYDVKM in the germline V gene. The CDR3 loop spans 13 amino acids. V gave up 11 bases and J gave up 4 bases, with 17 bases separating them. The CDR3 protein is CAARGPAATEAFF. The CDR3, as DNA: TGTGCCGCCAGGGGTCCCGCCGCCACTGAAGCTTTCTTT. Filled out from reference TRBV28 and TRBJ1-1, the complete variable domain reads DVKVTQSSRYLVKRTGEKVFLECVQDMDHENMFWYRQDPGLGLRLIYFSYDVKMKEKGDIPEGYSVSREKKERFSLILESASTNQTSMYLCAARGPAATEAFFGQGTRLTVV.

The chain links TRBV7-9 to TRBJ1-1; D gene uncertain. Per germline, CDR1 SEHNR and CDR2 FQNEAQ (reference sequence). The V and J ends lost 5 bases and 4 bases respectively, with 11 bases between them. This CDR3 spans 13 amino acids. The CDR3: CASSPVSGTEAFF. CDR3 nucleotides: TGTGCCAGCAGCCCTGTGAGTGGCACTGAAGCTTTCTTT.

This clone turned up a few times. This chain connects TRBV7-3 to TRBJ2-3, with 11 nucleotides matching TRBD1. This CDR3 region has 15 residues. Germline CDR1 reads SGHTA; CDR2 reads FQGTGA. Trimming removed 6 bases from V and 4 bases from J; junction bases left unmatched: 6. Written as DNA, the CDR3 is TGTGCCAGCAGTTTGGGACAGGGGGTCGCAGATACGCAGTATTTT. Translated, it gives CASSLGQGVADTQYF.

V and J are TRBV5-4 and TRBJ2-7; perhaps TRBD2 as D (5 bases). The CDR3 runs to 14 residues. V dropped 0 bases and J dropped 7 bases, with 14 bases sitting between them. The germline CDR1 and CDR2 sequences are SGHNT and YYREEE (reference sequence). The CDR3 loop is CASSLDLGVEEQYV. CDR3 nucleotide sequence: TGTGCCAGCAGCTTGGATCTGGGAGTTGAAGAGCAGTACGTC.

V and J are TRBV18 and TRBJ1-1; D is perhaps TRBD1 (6 bases). Germline lookup yields CDR1 KGHSH and CDR2 LQKENI. The CDR3 consists of 15 residues. V lost 2 bases, J lost 7 bases, and 17 bases lay in between. Written as DNA, the CDR3 is TGTGCCAGCTCACCAACCGGGACATCCAGAAGTGAAGCTTTCTTT. It specifies CASSPTGTSRSEAFF. Combining the CDR3 with reference TRBV18 and TRBJ1-1 gives the whole variable domain NAGVMQNPRHLVRRRGQEARLRCSPMKGHSHVYWYRQLPEEGLKFMVYLQKENIIDESGMPKERFSAEFPKEGPSILRIQQVVRGDSAAYFCASSPTGTSRSEAFFGQGTRLTVV.